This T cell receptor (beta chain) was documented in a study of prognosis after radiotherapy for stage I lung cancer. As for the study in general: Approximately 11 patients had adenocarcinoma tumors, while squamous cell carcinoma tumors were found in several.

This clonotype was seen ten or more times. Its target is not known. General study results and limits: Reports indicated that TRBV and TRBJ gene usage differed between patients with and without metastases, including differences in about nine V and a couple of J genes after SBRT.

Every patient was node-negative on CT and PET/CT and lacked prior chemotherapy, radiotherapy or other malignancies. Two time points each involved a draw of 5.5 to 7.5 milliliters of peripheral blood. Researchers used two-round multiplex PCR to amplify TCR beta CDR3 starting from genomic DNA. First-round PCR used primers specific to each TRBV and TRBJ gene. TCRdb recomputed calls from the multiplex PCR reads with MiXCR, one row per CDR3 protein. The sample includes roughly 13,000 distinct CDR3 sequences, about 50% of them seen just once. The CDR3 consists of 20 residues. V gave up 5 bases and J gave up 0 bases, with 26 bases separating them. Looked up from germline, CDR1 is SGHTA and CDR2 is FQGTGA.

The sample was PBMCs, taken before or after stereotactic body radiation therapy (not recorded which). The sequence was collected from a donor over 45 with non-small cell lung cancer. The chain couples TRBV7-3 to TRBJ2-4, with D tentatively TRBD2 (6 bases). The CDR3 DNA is TGTGCCAGCAGCCCCCGACACCGGGACTCCCTCCCCGTAGCCAAAAACATTCAGTACTTC. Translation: CASSPRHRDSLPVAKNIQYF.